The 11 T cell receptor beta chains below all came from one sample that was sequenced in a study of blood T cells in healthy people across ages. Using a J-beta primer mix together with a sample-barcoded 5' primer, a second PCR was run for about 6 to 11 cycles. TCRdb itself ran the 5' RACE reads through MiXCR, one entry per CDR3 protein. The data show roughly 1.5 million distinct CDR3 sequences, with approximately 42% seen just once and less than 5% held by the top ten. The specimen was blood. Source of these receptors: a woman aged 18-35 years in good health.

The chain is built from TRBV28 and TRBJ2-3; D not certain. The CDR3 consists of 13 residues. V was trimmed by 9 bases and J by 7 bases, leaving 17 bases between them. Germline values: CDR1 MDHEN, CDR2 SYDVKM. The CDR3 protein is CARPLGHPNTQYF. For the CDR3, the DNA is TGTGCCAGGCCCCTTGGGCATCCCAATACGCAGTATTTT. Together with reference TRBV28 and TRBJ2-3, the CDR3 gives the full variable domain: DVKVTQSSRYLVKRTGEKVFLECVQDMDHENMFWYRQDPGLGLRLIYFSYDVKMKEKGDIPEGYSVSREKKERFSLILESASTNQTSMYLCARPLGHPNTQYFGPGTRLTVL.

The rearrangement links TRBV7-9 to TRBJ1-1; maybe TRBD1 (6 bases). Germline CDR1 reads SEHNR; CDR2 reads FQNEAQ (reference sequence). This CDR3 is 16 amino acids long. The V and J ends lost 5 bases and 2 bases respectively, with 18 bases between them. The CDR3, as DNA: TGTGCCAGCAGCGCAAACCTCAGGGGCCCCAACACTGAAGCTTTCTTT. Its protein product is CASSANLRGPNTEAFF.

This chain uses TRBV12-3 or TRBV12-4 with TRBJ2-2; possibly TRBD1 for D (5 bases). Trimming took off 5 bases at V and 7 bases at J, with 14 bases between the two ends. This CDR3 is built from 14 residues. CDR3 sequence reads: CASSPQGFHGELFF. The DNA for the CDR3 is TGTGCCAGCAGTCCTCAGGGTTTCCACGGGGAGCTGTTTTTT.

This clonotype was counted at least ten times. One end of the junction fails to match germline, which may point to a read error. The chain joins TRBV5-1 to TRBJ1-1, with unresolved D. CDR3 size: 14 residues. Per germline, CDR1 SGHRS and CDR2 YFSETQ. The CDR3 nucleotides read TGTGCCAGCAGCCTAAGAAGCATGAACACTGAAGCTTTCTTT. As protein: CASSLRSMNTEAFF.

Remarks on this clonotype: Without the conserved terminal phenylalanine or tryptophan, this CDR3 likely stems from a read error. V and J are TRBV18 and TRBJ2-7, with 7 bases identical to TRBD1. The germline gives CDR1 KGHSH, CDR2 LQKENI. Trimming took 3 bases from V and 0 from J; bases not matched to a gene: 8. This CDR3 contains 16 residues. The CDR3 sequence: CASSPDAGTVSYEQYL. The CDR3 DNA follows: TGTGCCAGCTCACCCGACGCCGGGACAGTCTCCTACGAGCAGTACCTC.

This clonotype has just a few counts. V gene TRBV12-3 or TRBV12-4 combines with J gene TRBJ2-2; D unclear. CDR3 length equals 14 residues. The V end was cut by 5 bases, the J end by 0 bases, with 7 bases between. CDR3 bases: TGTGCCAGCAGTGTCGTAGCGAACACCGGGGAGCTGTTTTTT. Protein: CASSVVANTGELFF.

This clonotype appeared a few times. The chain combines TRBV12-3 or TRBV12-4 with TRBJ2-5; 10 nucleotides line up with TRBD1. Trimming cost V 6 bases and J 11 bases; bases outside gene matches: 9. This CDR3 has 13 amino acids. The DNA for the CDR3 is TGTGCCAGCAGACGGACAGGGGGGAGAGAGCAGTACTTC. Its translation is CASRRTGGREQYF.

A few counts support this clonotype. The chain recombines TRBV29-1 with TRBJ2-1; 10 bases are shared with TRBD2. The CDR3 consists of 13 residues. The germline V gene has CDR1 SQVTM and CDR2 ANQGSEA. Trimming at V came to 8 bases and at J to 6 bases, leaving 7 bases not matched to a gene. In nucleotides, the CDR3 is TGCAGCACGCCGGCTAGCGGGAGCAATGAGCAGTTCTTC. This codes for CSTPASGSNEQFF.

This clonotype has a handful of counts. The chain combines TRBV2 with TRBJ2-7; D may be TRBD1 or TRBD2 (5 bases each). CDR1 is SNHLY, CDR2 FYNNEI, per germline. CDR3 length equals 14 residues. V dropped 5 bases and J dropped 5 bases, with 16 bases sitting between them. The CDR3 coding sequence is TGTGCCAGCAGTCTCCGGGACCCTGACAACGAGCAGTACTTC. It encodes CASSLRDPDNEQYF. Looking up the rest from reference TRBV2 and TRBJ2-7 gives the full variable domain: EPEVTQTPSHQVTQMGQEVILRCVPISNHLYFYWYRQILGQKVEFLVSFYNNEISEKSEIFDDQFSVERPDGSNFTLKIRSTKLEDSAMYFCASSLRDPDNEQYFGPGTRLTVT.

This clonotype was observed a few times. CDR3 nucleotide sequence: TGTGCCAGCCGTAGCGTCAATGAGCAGTACTTC. This encodes CASRSVNEQYF. The V call is TRBV28, the J call TRBJ2-5; weak D call: TRBD2 (5 bases). The germline CDR1 and CDR2 sequences are MDHEN and SYDVKM. The V end lost 8 bases, the J end lost 11 bases, and 15 bases lay between the germline ends. This CDR3 contains 11 residues. Full variable domain (remainder filled in from reference TRBV28 and TRBJ2-5): DVKVTQSSRYLVKRTGEKVFLECVQDMDHENMFWYRQDPGLGLRLIYFSYDVKMKEKGDIPEGYSVSREKKERFSLILESASTNQTSMYLCASRSVNEQYFGPGTRLLVL.

This chain links TRBV6-5 with TRBJ2-7; 10 bases fit TRBD2. V shed 5 bases, J shed 4 bases, and the junction held 8 bases outside the gene matches. Germline lookup yields CDR1 MNHEY and CDR2 SVGAGI. The CDR3 loop spans 15 amino acids. The CDR3 nucleotides are TGTGCCAGCAGTCTTATGAGCGGGAGGGGGTACGAGCAGTACTTC. It codes for CASSLMSGRGYEQYF.